This T cell receptor (beta chain) was observed in a study of glioma-infiltrating T cells after dendritic cell vaccination. The CDR3 length is 17 residues. Losses at the gene ends were 1 base for V and 5 bases for J; bases not matched to a gene: 9. Per the germline V gene, CDR1 is SGHTA and CDR2 is FQGNSA. Using immunoSEQ multiplex PCR, the repertoire was profiled, and TCRdb retains in-frame clones only, with some absent. This table has fewer than 35,000 clones, 90% to 95% appearing once. The material was blood, obtained before dendritic cell vaccination. The chain employs TRBV7-2 and TRBJ2-5, with TRBD2 identical over 11 bases. The clonotype was recovered from a human donor with glioblastoma. CDR3 nucleotide sequence: TGTGCCAGCAGCTTAGGGCTAGCGGGGGGCCCGGGGGAGACCCAGTACTTC. This codes for CASSLGLAGGPGETQYF.